The clone carrying this T cell receptor (beta chain) has ten or more counts. Its antigen is unidentified. This CDR3 spans 14 amino acids. The V end was cut by 6 bases, the J end by 1 base, with 13 bases between. The germline gives CDR1 LNHDA, CDR2 SQIVND (reference sequence). The sample originates from a study of neurological immune-mediated disorders. Whole-study context: The 35 or so multiple sclerosis patients comprised around 31 relapsing-remitting and 3 secondary progressive cases.

In every sequencing run, more than 180 million TCR-beta sequences were generated from 15-18 subjects. Using its own MiXCR run on the 5' RACE reads, TCRdb lists one record per CDR3 protein. The sample lists 84,000 or so distinct CDR3 sequences, approximately 4.6% occurring once. Study outcomes and limitations: One related-CDR3 cluster, which may be a signature, held the repertoires of 18 of 34 multiple sclerosis patients after phylogenetic grouping.

Noted time point: longitudinal time-point 3. The TCR originated in a woman aged 55-70 years with multiple sclerosis. Input material: PBMCs. This chain joins TRBV19 and TRBJ2-7, with TRBD1 as a possible D gene (5 bases). Here the CDR3 reads CASSAHAGSYEQYF. The CDR3 DNA reads as TGTGCCAGTAGCGCCCACGCAGGGTCCTACGAGCAGTACTTC.